This section outlines one TCR beta chain sequence together with its context. Its antigen remains unknown. The data are from a study of shared clonotypes between healthy human individuals. Findings and limits, study-wide: Researchers sampled blood only, noting tissue repertoires likely differ.

Method: immunoSEQ multiplex PCR; TCRdb's copy keeps in-frame clones and lacks some. The table includes 2.3 million or so clones, approximately 95% detected once. The sample taken for sequencing was naive CD4+ T cells from PBMCs. Subset reported: CD45RA+ positively selected. The source of this sequence is a man younger than 35 in good health. Some clones in this sample may be carry-over from other donors' samples.

The CDR3 region has the DNA TGTGCCAGCAGTCCCCAGGGGGGGACAACAGAAGAGACCCAGTACTTC. Protein: CASSPQGGTTEETQYF. The chain uses TRBV5-4 and TRBJ2-5; either TRBD1 or TRBD2 may fit D (7 bases each). The CDR3 extends over 16 amino acids. V lost 5 bases and J 3 bases, leaving 20 bases between the germline ends. From germline, CDR1 is SGHNT and CDR2 YYREEE (reference sequence).